A selection of T cell receptor beta chains follows, all from one sample in a study of T cell responses to AZD1222 COVID-19 vaccine. Sequencing used immunoSEQ multiplex PCR; TCRdb keeps in-frame clones, though not all of them. The sample includes some 130,000 clones, 88% of them seen just once. The sequenced sample was peripheral blood, obtained on day 0 of MenACWY control vaccination. These receptors all stem from an adult in good health. Both conserved end residues are part of each CDR3.

J gene | V gene | CDR3 length | CDR3 protein
TRBJ2-4 | TRBV19 | 17 | CASSPRAGPLAKNIQYF
TRBJ1-5 | TRBV6-5 | 16 | CASSYRARDSNQPQHF
TRBJ1-1 | TRBV19 | 13 | CASSATGLTEAFF
TRBJ2-1 | TRBV2 | 15 | CASSEFWLASNEQFF
TRBJ2-1 | TRBV2 | 12 | CASRETRSEQFF
TRBJ1-2 | TRBV27 | 14 | CASSPLQANYGYTF
TRBJ2-7 | TRBV6-5 | 14 | CASSYPGQGYEQYF
TRBJ2-6 | TRBV2 | 14 | CATGRISGANVLTF
TRBJ2-1 | TRBV7-9 | 14 | CASSRGLSYNEQFF
TRBJ1-5 | TRBV28 | 14 | CASSAHRGGQPQHF
TRBJ2-1 | TRBV5-1 | 13 | CASSSQGYNEQFF
TRBJ1-5 | TRBV2 | 15 | CASRPLGQGNQPQHF
TRBJ2-7 | TRBV13 | 17 | CASSLQGGLAGGYEQYF
TRBJ2-3 | TRBV5-4 | 15 | CASSLNSGSTDTQYF
TRBJ1-5 | TRBV18 | 17 | CASSPTGPDRVNQPQHF
TRBJ1-3 | TRBV5-4 | 17 | CASSHRGGTVSGNTIYF
TRBJ1-2 | TRBV6-6 | 12 | CASSDRNYGYTF
TRBJ1-3 | TRBV4-1 | 15 | CASSQGETGGNTIYF
TRBJ2-1 | TRBV7-9 | 15 | CASSQRGSSYNEQFF
TRBJ2-7 | TRBV6-5 | 11 | CASSRRGEQYF
TRBJ2-7 | TRBV7-9 | 14 | CASSYKQGGHEQYF
TRBJ1-2 | TRBV6-6 | 11 | CASRVGYGYTF
TRBJ2-1 | TRBV15 | 16 | CATSKWNYRSYNEQFF
TRBJ2-7 | TRBV19 | 16 | CARITSGTLYSYEQYF
TRBJ2-7 | TRBV5-6 | 14 | CASSQTGTPYEQYF
TRBJ2-1 | TRBV3-1/TRBV3-2 | 15 | CASSHPGPFYNEQFF
TRBJ2-5 | TRBV19 | 13 | CASSEQGRETQYF
TRBJ2-2 | TRBV3-1/TRBV3-2 | 16 | CASSPPGQGSRRELFF
TRBJ1-2 | TRBV5-6 | 14 | CASSSRFFPGGYTF
TRBJ1-1 | TRBV10-3 | 15 | CAISPGQGMNTEAFF
TRBJ2-7 | TRBV9 | 15 | CASSATGTGVYEQYF